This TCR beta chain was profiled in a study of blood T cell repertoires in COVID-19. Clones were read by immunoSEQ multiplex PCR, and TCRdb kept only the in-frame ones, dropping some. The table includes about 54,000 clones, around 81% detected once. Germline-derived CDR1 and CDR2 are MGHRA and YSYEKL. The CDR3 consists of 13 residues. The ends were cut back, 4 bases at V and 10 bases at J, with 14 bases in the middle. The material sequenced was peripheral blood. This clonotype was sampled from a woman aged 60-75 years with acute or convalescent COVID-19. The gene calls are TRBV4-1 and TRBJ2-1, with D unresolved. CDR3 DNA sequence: TGCGCCAGCAGCCCCCGACACGAATTGGAGCAGTTCTTC. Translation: CASSPRHELEQFF.